This T cell receptor (beta chain) is drawn from a study of blood T cell repertoires in COVID-19. On the study more broadly: From the United States, Italy and Spain came samples of acute and convalescent COVID-19. From T cells, B-cell-depleted T cells, or PBMCs came the material, which was cDNA or gDNA.

Germline V gene lookup returns CDR1 SEHNR and CDR2 FQNEAQ (reference sequence). V was clipped by 5 bases and J by 4 bases, with 15 bases between them. The CDR3 runs 14 residues. In the authors' workflow: By means of reference gene primer amplification, nucleated cell counts were estimated. Profiling relied on immunoSEQ multiplex PCR, and the TCRdb table lists in-frame clones only, not all of them. The DNA gave D and trimming, while V, J and clone size come from that table. The repertoire holds a few hundred thousand clones, with 80% to 85% as singletons. The source of this sequence is a woman in her 70s with COVID-19, enrolled during active disease. Sequencing was performed on peripheral blood. This chain connects TRBV7-9 to TRBJ2-7; possibly TRBD1 for D (5 bases). The CDR3 DNA sequence: TGTGCCAGCAGCGCCCAATCTGGACAATACGAGCAGTACTTC. This codes for CASSAQSGQYEQYF.